This TCR beta chain was identified in a study of T-cell memory formation after mild COVID-19 (dated by TCRdb to the early 2020s). About the full investigation: TCR sequence clusters from the two donors were found to be largely donor specific. In a couple of donors, T-cell clones that expanded and contracted after mild COVID-19 were tracked by sequencing TCRalpha and TCRbeta repertoires over time. Two young, previously healthy adult volunteers made up the cohort, one male and one female.

What the study reported, not specific to this receptor: Some responding clones were detected in pre-infection memory, suggesting pre-existing cross-reactive memory T cells joined the SARS-CoV-2 response. The second-wave clones that peaked on day 37 were not confirmed to be SARS-CoV-2 specific. Only two mild cases were covered in the study, and larger cohorts including severe cases with pre-infection samples were considered necessary. Contracting CD4+ clones were found mainly in CM and EM memory subsets, while CD8+ clones were enriched in EMRA. Clones contracting from day 15 to 85 had balanced CD4/CD8 phenotypes, while a second wave expanding from day 15 to 37 was biased towards CD4+.

There are a few counts of this clonotype. The antigen it recognizes is unknown. No base quality values were provided; no much bigger clone lies one nucleotide off. The sequencer listed for this sample is Illumina NovaSeq 6000. Using 5'RACE with constant-segment primers, TCRalpha and TCRbeta cDNA libraries were constructed, with sample barcodes and unique molecular identifiers added in the process. Trizol reagent was used to extract RNA from every sample. Libraries were amplified in two PCR steps, with a second sample barcode and Illumina TruSeq adapters added in the second step. Libraries were sequenced on an Illumina NovaSeq with 2 x 150 bp paired-end reads. On the authors' methods: With migec v1.2.7, reads were demultiplexed and then collapsed into UMI-guided consensus sequences. Using mixcr v2.1.11, UMI consensuses were aligned to TRA and TRB V and J templates and then assembled into clonotypes. Expanded or contracted clonotypes were those called significant by both edgeR and NoisET, with noise models trained on biological replicates. edgeR calls used a false discovery rate-adjusted p below 0.01 and a log2 fold-change threshold of 1. As an exploratory analysis of dynamics, max-normalized trajectories of the 1000 most abundant clonotypes were examined with PCA combined with hierarchical clustering. The CD4 or CD8 phenotype of responding clones was assigned using the separately sequenced CD4+ and CD8+ repertoires. Using fastp at Q25 and MiXCR, TCRdb reprocessed the public reads and kept productive beta chains. CDR3 protein duplicates are merged, each entry listing the most common genes and DNA. V and J calls and clone size were set by TCRdb, not the authors. The sample table shows about 210,000 distinct CDR3 sequences, and about 27% are seen once. 9.5% to 12% of the sample goes to the ten largest clones.

V loses 7 bases, J loses 4 bases, and the germline ends lie 17 bases apart. From cysteine to phenylalanine, the CDR3 is 14 amino acids long. Only the CDR3 DNA stays, 42 bases, in frame from base 1. PBMCs were isolated by Ficoll-Paque density gradient centrifugation. The sequencing input was PBMCs or a T cell subset sorted from them (not recorded which). The TCR originated in an adult woman who had mild COVID-19 (a few samples of this study predate the infection). The sample titles of this study are shuffled in the database, so cell type and time point are left out; the donor was told from shared clones. The chain was built from TRBV12-3 or TRBV12-4 and TRBJ2-7; the D gene cannot be resolved beyond TRBD1 or TRBD2, each matching 6 bases. The DNA reads as follows: TGTGCCAGCACGCTGGGGGGCCCGGGATACGAGCAGTACTTC. The translation is CASTLGGPGYEQYF.